Included here is one TCR beta chain sequence, with context. The clone's antigen remains unknown. Per-base qualities were not stored, and no clone one base away is much larger. The immunoSEQ Assay was used to sequence TCR beta CDR3 regions from DNA. The paper's processing steps were these. To compute T cell density, TCR beta template counts were normalized to usable DNA, which was estimated by amplifying housekeeping genes. Using the preseqR package, richness was estimated by extrapolating to 120,000 templates for tissue samples and 400,000 templates for PBMC samples. Clonality was defined as one minus Pielou's evenness. Tissue-enriched TCRs were identified by differential abundance testing using productive amino-acid clonotypes, minimum total count 5 and alpha 0.1. Repertoire overlap between compartments was quantified with the Jaccard Index and Morisita Overlap Index. TCR beta CDR3s were clustered by GLIPH together with public tetramer-defined viral CDR3s, and at least three viral sequences plus V-gene enrichment were required for viral motifs. Drawn from immuneACCESS, this table holds only the in-frame rearrangements with V and J called that TCRdb kept. Clones are partly lost; checked studies trace under half to an unresolved V gene and leave the rest unexplained. That table gives V, J and clone size, and the DNA gave D and trimming. Present in this sample are around 1,200 clones, under 25% of which were seen just once. The ten largest make up approximately 8% of the sample.

The sample belongs to a study of T cells in localized non-small cell lung cancer (dated by TCRdb to the early 2020s). In the study overall: T cell repertoires of fewer than 250 early-stage NSCLC patients were analyzed, with tumors being compared against uninvolved tumor-adjacent lungs. The cohort was made up of about 240 treatment-naive NSCLC patients whose localized lung tumors had been resected. Of the NSCLC patients, 129 were male and roughly 100 were female, and the mean age was approximately 66 years. Beyond this particular receptor, the publication reports: Because the study design was exploratory, TCR variables were selected using unadjusted p-values without false-discovery rate correction. Longer overall survival was associated with higher T cell density in blood, whereas shorter survival was associated with higher clonality in adjacent lung. A median of 57 of the top 100 tumor clones turned up in the paired uninvolved adjacent lung, and roughly 30 of those clones also ranked among the top 100 of that same adjacent lung. Because multi-region sequencing of the tumors was not done, intratumor heterogeneity could not be ruled out. Uninvolved tumor-adjacent lung showed the highest T cell clonality, higher than tumor, which suggests more focused antigenic responses in the adjacent lung.

CDR3 length: 18 amino acids, cysteine to phenylalanine. The kept DNA is CDR3 alone, 54 bases in frame from the first base. The junction shows trimming of 4 bases on V and 0 bases on J, plus 21 bases between the germline ends. Looking up the germline V gene (reference sequence) yields CDR1 LNHDA and CDR2 SQIVND. At diagnosis, peripheral blood, uninvolved tumor-adjacent lung and tumor were collected and were preserved as a mix of fresh-frozen and FFPE material. This receptor was identified in a male donor aged 60 or over with stage II lung adenocarcinoma. The rearranged chain carries TRBV19 and TRBJ1-1; tentative D gene TRBD1, with 5 bases matching. The starting material was lung tumor tissue, obtained before any cancer treatment. The CDR3 region: CASSTYRQMSNMNTEAFF. The nucleotide sequence is given as TGTGCCAGTAGTACCTACCGACAGATGTCAAACATGAACACTGAAGCTTTCTTT.